Below are 13 T cell receptor beta chains sequenced from a single sample in a study of immune characterization of retroperitoneal liposarcoma. TCRdb reprocessed the PCR reads via MiXCR and lists one record per CDR3 protein. Of roughly 9,800 distinct CDR3 sequences listed, 37% are singletons. Input material: tumor tissue. Receptors were obtained from a male donor with retroperitoneal liposarcoma.

This clonotype was picked up a small number of times. The rearrangement uses TRBV11-2 and TRBJ2-4, with TRBD2 matching over 8 bases. CDR1 SGHAT and CDR2 FQNNGV come from the germline V gene. Trimming removed 5 bases from V and 14 bases from J; junction bases left unmatched: 5. This CDR3 comprises 11 residues. The CDR3 DNA follows: TGTGCCAGCAGCAATAGCGGGACGGAGTACTTC. Translated: CASSNSGTEYF. The complete variable domain, with remaining parts taken from reference TRBV11-2 and TRBJ2-4, reads EAGVAQSPRYKIIEKRQSVAFWCNPISGHATLYWYQQILGQGPKLLIQFQNNGVVDDSQLPKDRFSAERLKGVDSTLKIQPAKLEDSAVYLCASSNSGTEYFGAGTRLSVL.

This clonotype is labeled medium-sized. This chain uses TRBV6-1 with TRBJ2-1; D is ambiguous. CDR1 MNHNS and CDR2 SASEGT come from the germline V gene. Trimming took 2 bases from V and 13 from J, leaving 15 bases between them. The CDR3 consists of 13 residues. The CDR3 nucleotides are TGTGCCAGCAGTGAATACTTATCGGAGACCCAGTTCTTC. Protein sequence: CASSEYLSETQFF.

This clonotype was seen only a few times. This chain joins TRBV6-1 and TRBJ2-5; 7 bases match TRBD1. J gave up 7 bases and V 6 bases, and 8 bases lay outside the gene matches. Germline V lookup: CDR1 MNHNS, CDR2 SASEGT. The CDR3 extends over 13 amino acids. CDR3 bases: TGTGCCAGCAGCACAGGGGCTGGGGGGACCCAGTACTTC. Translation: CASSTGAGGTQYF.

The V gene is TRBV7-8, the J gene TRBJ1-1; the D gene is possibly TRBD1 (6 bases). V was shortened by 5 bases and J by 0 bases, with 16 bases between the two germline ends. The length of the CDR3 is 16 residues. CDR1 and CDR2 from the germline V gene are SGHVS and FQNEAQ. CDR3 coding DNA: TGTGCCAGCAGCCCCAGACGGACAGAGATGAACACTGAAGCTTTCTTT. It encodes CASSPRRTEMNTEAFF. Together with reference TRBV7-8 and TRBJ1-1, the CDR3 gives the full variable domain: GAGVSQSPRYKVAKRGQDVALRCDPISGHVSLFWYQQALGQGPEFLTYFQNEAQLDKSGLPSDRFFAERPEGSVSTLKIQRTQQEDSAVYLCASSPRRTEMNTEAFFGQGTRLTVV.

This clonotype was seen only a few times. This chain links TRBV6-1 with TRBJ2-3; the match to TRBD2 covers 8 bases. The V gene end was trimmed by 6 bases and the J gene end by 1 base; junction bases not matched to a gene: 0. The CDR3 has 13 amino acids. Germline V gives CDR1 MNHNS, CDR2 SASEGT. The CDR3 spells CASRTSGTDTQYF. CDR3 nucleotide sequence: TGTGCCAGCAGGACTAGCGGCACAGATACGCAGTATTTT.

This clonotype is a singleton in its sample. The chain links TRBV6-7 to TRBJ1-4, with 8 bases identical to TRBD1. TRBV6-7 is sorted into the ORF group, with uncertain function. The junction had 7 bases not matched to a gene; V was cut back by 2 bases and J by 11 bases. The CDR3 has 14 amino acids. Here the CDR3 reads CASSYITQGEKLFF. CDR3 nucleotide sequence: TGTGCCAGCAGTTACATCACACAGGGGGAGAAACTGTTTTTT.

This clonotype showed up just a few times. This chain connects TRBV6-1 to TRBJ2-3; 10 bases agree with TRBD2. CDR1 is MNHNS and CDR2 is SASEGT in the germline V gene. Trimming cost V 2 bases and J 4 bases; bases outside gene matches: 0. There are 14 residues in the CDR3. CDR3 in DNA: TGTGCCAGCAGTGAACTAGCGGGGGCAGATACGCAGTATTTT. Amino acids: CASSELAGADTQYF.

The rearrangement links TRBV12-3 or TRBV12-4 to TRBJ1-1, with a tentative D call TRBD1 (6 bases). Between the trimmed V and J ends, which lost 8 bases and 5 bases, there was a span of 15 bases. The length of the CDR3 is 13 residues. In nucleotides, the CDR3 is TGTGCCAGCTTGGGACAACCTGGGACTGAAGCTTTCTTT. This gives the protein CASLGQPGTEAFF.

The chain carries TRBV7-2 and TRBJ2-3; D gene unclear. The V end lost 5 bases, the J end lost 2 bases, and 23 bases lay between the germline ends. Germline loops: CDR1 SGHTA, CDR2 FQGNSA. The CDR3 totals 18 residues. The CDR3 DNA reads TGTGCCAGCAGCCGGCCTCGCGGAGCTGGCGAAAACACAGATACGCAGTATTTT. Residues: CASSRPRGAGENTDTQYF.

The chain recombines TRBV6-1 with TRBJ2-6; D unclear. Germline CDR1 and CDR2: MNHNS and SASEGT. The V end lost 4 bases, the J end lost 18 bases, and 4 bases lay between the germline ends. This CDR3 is 8 amino acids long. CDR3 sequence (DNA): TGTGCCAGCAGTGGAGGGACTTTC. Its translation: CASSGGTF.

The genes are TRBV7-6 and TRBJ2-3; D possibly uses TRBD1 or TRBD2 (5 bases each). The CDR3 consists of 14 residues. The germline CDR1 and CDR2 sequences are SGHVS and FNYEAQ. Deletions cut 3 bases from V and 2 bases from J, with 9 bases between. The CDR3 nucleotides read TGTGCCAGCAGCTTTGAGGGGCCCACAGATACGCAGTATTTT. Its protein product is CASSFEGPTDTQYF. The whole variable domain, filled in from reference TRBV7-6 and TRBJ2-3, reads GAGVSQSPRYKVTKRGQDVALRCDPISGHVSLYWYRQALGQGPEFLTYFNYEAQQDKSGLPNDRFSAERPEGSISTLTIQRTEQRDSAMYRCASSFEGPTDTQYFGPGTRLTVL.

The DNA for the CDR3 is TGTGCCAGCAGCCTGGGACAGGCCTACGAGCAGTTCTTC. Protein: CASSLGQAYEQFF. This chain uses TRBV7-2 with TRBJ2-1; TRBD1 matches 8 bases. V was pared by 5 bases and J by 10 bases, with 7 bases of the junction left unmatched. Germline V lookup: CDR1 SGHTA, CDR2 FQGNSA. The CDR3 loop spans 13 amino acids.

The rearrangement uses TRBV7-8 and TRBJ2-3; 7 positions match TRBD2. The J call may be incorrect, as the DNA end agrees better with TRBJ2-7. This CDR3 region has 16 residues. Germline V gene lookup returns CDR1 SGHVS and CDR2 FQNEAQ. CDR3 sequence: CASSHRASGIYNEQYF. CDR3 coding DNA: TGTGCCAGCAGCCACCGCGCGAGCGGGATATACAATGAGCAGTACTTC.